This entry lists 9 T cell receptor beta chains sequenced from one sample in a study of blood T cell repertoires in COVID-19. The data were produced by immunoSEQ multiplex PCR, yet TCRdb's version contains in-frame clones alone and is incomplete. The sample holds roughly 50,000 clones; roughly 87% are singletons and the top ten take less than 20%. The sequencing sample was made of peripheral blood. These receptors were obtained from a human donor with active COVID-19. The donor label of this sample is uncertain.

The rearrangement joins TRBV5-5 to TRBJ2-3; D is possibly TRBD1 (5 bases). Trimming cost V 2 bases and J 2 bases, with 24 bases left between them. The germline gives CDR1 SGHKS, CDR2 YYEKEE (reference sequence). The CDR3 is made up of 19 amino acids. The CDR3 loop is CASSFPQDDERGPTDTQYF. CDR3 in DNA: TGTGCCAGCAGCTTTCCTCAGGACGATGAAAGGGGTCCCACAGATACGCAGTATTTT.

This clone was counted a few times. Sequence at one end of the junction differs from germline and may be a read error. V gene TRBV5-1 combines with J gene TRBJ2-1, with TRBD1 matching 12 bases. Germline loops: CDR1 SGHRS, CDR2 YFSETQ. The CDR3 totals 15 residues. The CDR3 loop reads CASSWTGTGGRELFF. CDR3 coding DNA: TGCGCCAGCAGCTGGACCGGGACAGGGGGCAGAGAGCTGTTCTTC.

V is TRBV15 and J is TRBJ2-5; tentatively, D is TRBD2 (5 bases). The CDR3 has 15 amino acids. Trimming stripped 0 bases from V and 7 bases from J, with 15 bases between. The germline V gene encodes CDR1 LNHNV and CDR2 YYDKDF (reference sequence). CDR3 amino acids: CATSRDTGTSGTQYF. CDR3 sequence (DNA): TGTGCCACCAGCAGAGATACGGGAACCTCGGGGACCCAGTACTTC.

The chain uses TRBV4-3 and TRBJ1-4; no definite D call. Looked up from germline, CDR1 is LGHNA and CDR2 is YSLEER. The CDR3 is 16 amino acids. Between the trimmed V and J ends, which lost 0 bases and 5 bases, there was a span of 13 bases. The chain's CDR3 is CASSQDRTIGNEKLFF. CDR3 coding DNA: TGCGCCAGCAGCCAAGACAGGACTATAGGCAATGAAAAACTGTTTTTT.

The chain joins TRBV5-4 to TRBJ1-1; 9 bases fit TRBD1. The CDR3 contains 15 residues. CDR1 is SGHNT, CDR2 YYREEE, per germline (reference sequence). Trimming cost V 4 bases and J 1 base; bases outside gene matches: 5. The CDR3 nucleotides are TGTGCCAGCAGCGAACAGGGGGCTCGGAACACTGAAGCTTTCTTT. Translating gives CASSEQGARNTEAFF.

The chain is built from TRBV6-5 and TRBJ1-1; 9 bases are a match to TRBD1. Per the germline V gene, CDR1 is MNHEY and CDR2 is SVGAGI. V shed 2 bases and J 7 bases; nucleotides not matched to a gene: 8. This CDR3 is built from 15 residues. In nucleotides, the CDR3 is TGTGCCAGCAGTTACGCGCCCGGGACAGGGAGTGAAGCTTTCTTT. Translating gives CASSYAPGTGSEAFF.

The gene calls are TRBV5-1 and TRBJ2-6, with 9 positions matching TRBD2. Per the germline V gene, CDR1 is SGHRS and CDR2 is YFSETQ. The V segment lost 5 bases and the J segment 0 bases; nucleotides outside the gene matches: 0. This CDR3 has 15 residues. As DNA, the CDR3 is TGCGCCAGCAGACTAGCGGGCTCTGGGGCCAACGTCCTGACTTTC. Its translation: CASRLAGSGANVLTF.

The gene calls are TRBV27 and TRBJ1-2; D perhaps matches TRBD1 (5 bases). Germline CDR1 is MNHEY and CDR2 is SMNVEV (reference sequence). The CDR3 covers 15 residues. V dropped 7 bases and J dropped 4 bases, with 19 bases sitting between them. CDR3 DNA: TGTGCCAGCACATACGCAGCAGGGATCCCCTATGGCTACACCTTC. Protein product: CASTYAAGIPYGYTF.

The chain is built from TRBV10-3 and TRBJ2-7, with a weak D call TRBD1 (5 bases). Trimming took 3 bases from V and 2 from J, leaving 11 bases between them. The CDR3 is 14 amino acids. The germline CDR1 and CDR2 sequences are ENHRY and SYGVKD. CDR3 region: CAISENWGPYEQYF. CDR3 DNA: TGTGCCATCAGTGAAAATTGGGGCCCCTACGAGCAGTACTTC.